Sequencing of this TCR beta chain was carried out in a study of post-analysis software for immune sequencing data (dated by TCRdb to between 2015 and 2016). Regarding the complete study: Recorded disease courses included relapsing-remitting, secondary progressive and progressive-relapsing multiple sclerosis, with some patients lacking subtype annotation. The patient repertoires were compared against 11 previously published healthy control repertoires obtained from donors aged roughly 6 to 26 years. A subset of samples was prepared in parallel using single-end sample barcoding, then pooled and co-amplified after Illumina adapter ligation. Study-level results and caveats: Direct clustering with F measure showed strong co-clustering of samples prepared in the same batch, prompting a batch-effect correction. The control group was slightly older than the multiple sclerosis patient group. Multiple sclerosis patients had significantly lower normalized Chao1 diversity than controls, a result that suggests substantial peripheral T-cell clonal expansion. Roughly 5 TRBV segments, including TRBV5-6, TRBV5-1 and TRBV20-1, were significantly more frequent in patients than controls.

The CDR3 runs 13 residues from the cysteine to the phenylalanine. Only the CDR3 region is kept as DNA, spanning 39 bases read in frame from base 1. The junction shows trimming of 0 bases on V and 7 bases on J, plus 10 bases between the germline ends. TCR beta repertoires were profiled from peripheral blood of some 13 young patients with multiple sclerosis to demonstrate the VDJtools post-analysis software. The multiple sclerosis patients were children and adolescents ranging in age from about 6 to 17 years. Library generation was performed with PCR. TCRdb records Illumina HiSeq 2500 as the sequencer. To reduce PCR and sequencing biases, unique molecular identifiers were incorporated into the TCR beta cDNA libraries. Per 1 to 10 million input T cells, approximately 500,000 cDNA molecules were obtained, such that each molecule approximated one T cell. The same protocol used for the earlier healthy control dataset was applied to prepare and sequence the patient libraries. Within a given batch, samples were prepared together, multiplexed and sequenced on the same HiSeq lane. In the source study's methods: Raw barcoded reads were processed with MIGEC, and single-read molecular identifier groups were discarded before consensus assembly and CDR3 extraction. VDJtools was used for post-analysis of the clonotype tables, with diversity normalized by down-sampling every dataset to the smallest sample size. Repertoire overlap clustering matched CDR3 amino acid but not nucleotide sequences to correct batch-related cross-sample contamination. TCRdb reanalyzed the raw reads on its own, using fastp at Q25 for trimming and MiXCR for clone calling, and kept in-frame beta chains. Entries are consolidated by CDR3 protein sequence, retaining the most common genes and DNA. Here the V and J calls rest on TCRdb's processing, not on the authors' analysis. The sample table records hundreds of thousands of distinct CDR3 sequences; around 44% of these occur just once. More than 1.5% of the sample lies in the top ten.

This clonotype was detected only a few times. The antigen it recognizes is unknown. Per-base qualities were not stored, and no clone one base away is much larger. The source of this sequence is a girl aged 10 to 17 with multiple sclerosis. The chain is encoded by TRBV12-3 or TRBV12-4 joined to TRBJ2-7, with the D assignment possibly TRBD1 or TRBD2, given 5 matching bases for each. The sequenced sample was blood. The DNA reads TGTGCCAGCAGTTTAGCCGGGGCAAAAGAGCAGTACTTC. Translation gives CASSLAGAKEQYF.